This T cell receptor beta chain stems from a study of blood T cell repertoires in COVID-19. Study-level background: Nucleic acid was either cDNA or gDNA, and it came from T cells, B-cell-depleted T cells, or PBMCs.

TCRdb's table, derived via immunoSEQ multiplex PCR, lists solely in-frame clones and lacks some. The data show fewer than 400,000 clones, approximately 90% seen once. Participants spanned ages about 18 to 90 years and resided in fewer than 30 US areas. The recovered donors of Cohort 3 showed two negative PCRs, clearance, or symptom resolution. V was pared by 3 bases and J by 6 bases, with 15 bases between. CDR1 is SGDLS and CDR2 is YYNGEE in the germline V gene. The CDR3 has 15 amino acids. The sequenced sample consisted of PBMCs or T cells enriched from blood (not recorded which). The V and J genes are TRBV9 and TRBJ1-4; a possible D gene is TRBD1 (6 bases). The TCR was taken from a man aged 30 to 39 who had recovered from COVID-19. CDR3 nucleotide sequence: TGTGCCAGCAGCGCGGCCGGGACAAGATATGAAAAACTGTTTTTT. Translated, it gives CASSAAGTRYEKLFF.